This TCR beta chain was recorded in a study of identical twins (dated by TCRdb to the mid-2010s). About the investigation overall: TCR alpha and beta repertoires from monozygotic twins, unrelated adults of various ages and cord blood were deep-sequenced to test whether fetal clonotypes persist. To rule out contamination, replicate twin experiments were performed at different times with different library preparation protocols.

This clonotype was counted only a few times. The target of this receptor is not known. Per-base qualities were not stored, and no clone one base away is much larger. The library was built by means of 5' RACE. The listed sequencing device is Illumina HiSeq 2000. Template switching added a universal primer binding site, and the final cDNA carried a unique molecular identifier that allowed TCR cDNA molecules to be counted accurately. First-strand cDNA for TCR alpha and beta chains was synthesized from specific primers in the conserved constant-segment region. Each cDNA library was double barcoded, with a SMART-Mk sample barcode plus Illumina barcodes, to control for contamination. TruSeq adapter sequences along with Illumina sample barcodes were introduced in two successive PCR steps. The TCR alpha and beta cDNA libraries were sequenced on the Illumina HiSeq platform using custom primers. On the authors' methods: Unique molecular identifiers were extracted from raw reads with MiGEC, and CDR3 positions were determined with MiXCR. For each individual, recombination models were inferred using an EM algorithm with the repgenHMM and IGoR tools. The analysis of shared clonotypes was done with the tcR package in R, with sharing normalized by the product of cloneset sizes. Out-of-frame nonproductive sequences were analyzed to study raw recombination free of thymic and clonal selection effects. TCRdb ran its own pipeline on the public reads, namely fastp trimming at Q25 and MiXCR clone calling, and kept in-frame beta chains. Each record represents a unique CDR3 protein, reported with the most common genes and DNA among its rows. TCRdb's processing, not the authors', yielded these V and J calls. The sample table records about 520,000 distinct CDR3 sequences; 20% to 25% of these occur just once. 0.91% of the sample is taken by the ten largest.

Only healthy Caucasian donors were included. The twin cohort comprised three pairs of female monozygotic twins, all aged about 18 to 29 years. Positive isolation kits from Invitrogen were used to isolate CD4+ and CD8+ T cell populations. Broad study findings and their caveats: Zero-insertion analyses could be partly confounded by invariant T cells such as MAIT and iNKT, although diverse VJ usage argued against such confounding for most clonotypes. Because the same donors could not be followed over many years, the conclusions relied on cross-sectional statistical analysis. Abundant cord blood beta clonotypes had fewer insertions, young adult naive repertoires showed a similar but weaker trend, and memory repertoires showed no such trend. In monozygotic twins, out-of-frame TCR alpha sharing was systematically underestimated by recombination models, although the models agreed with sharing between unrelated individuals. Excess twin sharing in beta out-of-frame sequences was weaker because fewer shared sequences lowered the signal-to-noise ratio. Compared with coincidental sharing between unrelated individuals, an excess of low generation-probability sequences was observed among out-of-frame TCR alpha sequences shared between twins.

The germline V and J ends show losses of 2 bases and 5 bases respectively, and no gene match explains 3 bases of the junction. CDR1 SGHTA and CDR2 FQGNSA were looked up in the germline V gene. Including the terminal cysteine and phenylalanine, the CDR3 comprises 14 residues. The only DNA kept is the CDR3, 42 bases in frame from the first base. These data were also filed under a second study, of T cells expressing NK-cell markers. Looking at the second paper: In sorted CD3+CD56+NKG2C+, CD3+CD56+NKG2C- and CD3+CD56-NKG2C+ T-cell subsets from 7 to 9 donors, TCR beta-chain repertoires were profiled. Seven of the eight sequenced donors were HCMV-seropositive and one was HCMV-seronegative. To restrict sorting to alphabetaTCR-expressing T cells, an anti-gammadeltaTCR antibody was added in several experiments. For roughly six donors, the dominant CD3+CD56+NKG2C+ clonotypes were among the top 10 CD8+ clonotypes and accounted for about 1.0-7.5% of CD8+ T cells. Those dominant clonotypes were again the most abundant among CD3+CD56-NKG2C+ cells in a handful of donors, at roughly 28.3-60.1%. It remained unclear whether the expanded NKG2C-expressing T cell clones were specific for HCMV antigens. All eight donors whose samples were sequenced were randomly selected healthy volunteers, three of them men and five women. HCMV-specific IgG was detected in serum with a commercial ELISA kit to determine HCMV serostatus. MIGEC was used to demultiplex reads and group reads by UMI, and MiTCR was used to assemble and quantify clonotypes. Only TCR cDNA sequences supported by at least two reads were kept to exclude erroneous sequences. The tcR package was used for downstream repertoire analysis, and clonotypes were matched between fractions using CDR3 nucleotide sequence together with V segment. VDJmatch was used to annotate antigen specificity against VDJdb, with one amino acid substitution in CDR3 permitted.

Sample: CD4+ T cells sorted from blood. The chain uses TRBV7-2 and TRBJ1-5; 7 junctional bases match TRBD1. This TCR was sampled from a woman between 18 and 30 years old in good health. The CDR3 protein is CASSLQGEYQPQHF. The DNA sequence is TGTGCCAGCAGCTTACAGGGGGAATATCAGCCCCAGCATTTT. The full variable domain, completed from the reference TRBV7-2 and TRBJ1-5 proteins outside the CDR3, reads GAGVSQSPSNKVTEKGKDVELRCDPISGHTALYWYRQSLGQGLEFLIYFQGNSAPDKSGLPSDRFSAERTGGSVSTLTIQRTQQEDSAVYLCASSLQGEYQPQHFGDGTRLSIL.